These 8 T cell receptor beta chains originate from one sample sequenced in a study of Graves' ophthalmopathy and Graves' hyperthyroidism. Investigators amplified TCR beta CDR3 regions from RNA transcripts. Second-round multiplex PCR came after first-round RT-PCR with HTBI primers. A single record per CDR3 protein comes from TCRdb applying MiXCR to the multiplex PCR reads. In the table there are 740,000 or so distinct CDR3 sequences, 40% of which are singletons. The material sequenced was peripheral blood. These receptor sequences come from an adult man with Graves' ophthalmopathy.

The chain employs TRBV5-5 and TRBJ2-2; D is unresolved. Germline values: CDR1 SGHKS, CDR2 YYEKEE (reference sequence). V was trimmed by 5 bases and J by 7 bases, leaving 9 bases between them. The CDR3 is made up of 12 amino acids. The CDR3 reads CASRVHGGELFF. CDR3 DNA: TGTGCCAGCAGGGTGCACGGCGGGGAGCTGTTTTTT.

This clonotype appeared a few times. V is TRBV7-9 and J is TRBJ2-2, with D perhaps matching TRBD2 (7 bases). CDR1 is SEHNR, CDR2 FQNEAQ, per germline (reference sequence). CDR3 length: 16 amino acids. V was cut by 8 bases and J by 1 base, with 17 bases left in between. The CDR3 sequence is CASGGGSGWNTGELFF. The DNA of the CDR3 is TGTGCCAGCGGGGGCGGGAGCGGCTGGAACACCGGGGAGCTGTTTTTT.

In this sample, this clonotype turned up many times. The chain employs TRBV29-1 and TRBJ2-2; D is possibly TRBD1 (6 bases). This CDR3 comprises 14 residues. The V gene lost 6 bases and the J gene lost 0 bases, with 11 bases spanning the gap. CDR1 is SQVTM and CDR2 is ANQGSEA in the germline V gene. CDR3 amino acids: CSVRDTSNTGELFF. The CDR3 nucleotides read TGCAGCGTAAGGGACACCTCGAACACCGGGGAGCTGTTTTTT.

In this sample, this clonotype turned up once. The chain links TRBV7-9 to TRBJ2-5; TRBD2 agrees at 8 bases. The J call is doubtful: the DNA matches TRBJ2-1 better. This CDR3 spans 15 amino acids. The germline V gene has CDR1 SEHNR and CDR2 FQNEAQ (reference sequence). CDR3 sequence: CASSFAGGNLNEQFF. The CDR3 DNA reads TGTGCCAGCAGCTTCGCGGGAGGCAACCTCAATGAGCAGTTCTTC.

The chain uses TRBV10-3 and TRBJ1-1, with a possible D match to TRBD1 (5 bases). The germline CDR1 and CDR2 sequences are ENHRY and SYGVKD. Trimming took 10 bases from V and 1 from J, leaving 16 bases between them. The CDR3 runs to 14 residues. The DNA of the CDR3 is TGTGCCACCCAATCCGGACACTCGAACACTGAAGCTTTCTTT. Encoded protein: CATQSGHSNTEAFF.

Notes on this clonotype: This CDR3 fails to terminate in the conserved phenylalanine or tryptophan, so it likely reflects a read error. No DNA is shown, since the ends of the CDR3 on it are uncertain; the CDR3 is the one TCRdb lists. The CDR3: CASSPAGA. This chain connects TRBV12-3 or TRBV12-4 to TRBJ1-2; the listed D gene, TRBD1, was not tested against the DNA. The CDR3 numbers 8 amino acids, ends counted.

Worth noting for this clonotype: One end of the junction varies from germline; a read error may be responsible. The J gene is TRBJ1-4, the V gene TRBV10-3, with D unclear. There are 16 residues in the CDR3. Germline V gives CDR1 ENHRY, CDR2 SYGVKD. The chain's CDR3 is CASSFRLGTTNEKLFF. The CDR3, as DNA: TGTGCCAGCAGTTTCCGTCTGGGGACAACTAATGAAAAACTGTTTTTT.

This clonotype was detected only a few times. This rearrangement joins TRBV12-3 or TRBV12-4 to TRBJ2-7; no clear D gene. The CDR3 has 13 residues. Trimming cost V 6 bases and J 3 bases, with 12 bases left between them. The CDR3 reads CASSPASRYEQYF. In DNA form, the CDR3 reads TGTGCCAGCAGCCCGGCGTCTCGCTACGAGCAGTACTTC.